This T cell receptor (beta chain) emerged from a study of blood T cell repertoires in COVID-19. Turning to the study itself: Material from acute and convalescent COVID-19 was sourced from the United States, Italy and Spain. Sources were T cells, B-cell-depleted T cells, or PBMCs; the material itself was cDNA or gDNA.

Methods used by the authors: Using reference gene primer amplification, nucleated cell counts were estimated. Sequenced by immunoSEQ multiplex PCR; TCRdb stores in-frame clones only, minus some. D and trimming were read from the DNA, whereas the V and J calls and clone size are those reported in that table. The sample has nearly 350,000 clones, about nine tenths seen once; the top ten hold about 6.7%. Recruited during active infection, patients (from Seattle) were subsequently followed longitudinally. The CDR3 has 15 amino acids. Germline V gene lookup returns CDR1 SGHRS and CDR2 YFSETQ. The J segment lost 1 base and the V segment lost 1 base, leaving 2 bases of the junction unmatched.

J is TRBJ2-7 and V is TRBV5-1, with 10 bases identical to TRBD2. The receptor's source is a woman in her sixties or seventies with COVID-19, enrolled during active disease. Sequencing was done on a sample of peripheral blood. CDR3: CASSLSLAGSYEQYF. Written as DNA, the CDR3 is TGCGCCAGCAGCTTGTCACTAGCGGGATCCTACGAGCAGTACTTC. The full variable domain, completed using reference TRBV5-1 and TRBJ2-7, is KAGVTQTPRYLIKTRGQQVTLSCSPISGHRSVSWYQQTPGQGLQFLFEYFSETQRNKGNFPGRFSGRQFSNSRSEMNVSTLELGDSALYLCASSLSLAGSYEQYFGPGTRLTVT.